These 11 T cell receptor beta chains were sequenced from one sample in a study of cytomegalovirus exposure and HLA in healthy donors. The PCR was carried out with 60 Vbeta primers and 13 Jbeta primers. Only in-frame clones appear in the TCRdb table, and some are missing; sequencing was by immunoSEQ multiplex PCR. The table records 150,000 to 170,000 clones, 79% of them present only once. Specimen: PBMCs. Source of these receptors: a man under 40 in good health and CMV-seropositive.

The V gene is TRBV4-2, the J gene TRBJ2-3, with 13 nucleotides matching TRBD2. Germline CDR1 LGHNA, CDR2 YNFKEQ. Germline trimming cut 0 bases from V and 2 bases from J; bases unmatched to any gene: 8. CDR3 length: 19 amino acids. Written as DNA, the CDR3 is TGTGCCAGCAGCCAAGAAAGGCCGACTAGCGGGGGGACCACAGATACGCAGTATTTT. Translating gives CASSQERPTSGGTTDTQYF.

The chain is built from TRBV15 and TRBJ1-3, with 11 bases aligning to TRBD1. The CDR3 has 16 residues. Germline assignment: CDR1 LNHNV and CDR2 YYDKDF (reference sequence). With V trimmed by 3 bases and J by 4 bases, 5 bases remained unmatched. The CDR3 here is CATSRLDRGPGNTIYF. CDR3 coding DNA: TGTGCCACCAGCAGGCTGGACAGGGGGCCAGGAAACACCATATATTTT.

The chain links TRBV9 to TRBJ2-3; 7 bases match TRBD2. Losses at the gene ends were 1 base for V and 4 bases for J; bases not matched to a gene: 15. Germline V gene lookup returns CDR1 SGDLS and CDR2 YYNGEE. The CDR3 runs to 18 residues. CDR3 residues: CASSVTPLPSSGPDTQYF. The CDR3 region has the DNA TGTGCCAGCAGCGTAACCCCCTTACCGTCTAGCGGACCAGATACGCAGTATTTT.

With respect to this clone: Different DNA sequences within this sample yield the same CDR3. The V call is TRBV6-1, the J call TRBJ1-3; D is perhaps TRBD1 (6 bases). The CDR3 is 13 amino acids. Germline V gene data show CDR1 as MNHNS and CDR2 as SASEGT. V lost 6 bases to trimming and J lost 1 base, with 7 bases between them. This chain's CDR3 is CASRTGSGNTIYF. The CDR3 DNA is TGTGCCAGCAGAACAGGGTCTGGAAACACCATATATTTT.

This sequence joins TRBV27 and TRBJ1-4, with TRBD1 matching 9 bases. The CDR3 is 14 amino acids. Trimming cost V 5 bases and J 6 bases; bases outside gene matches: 4. Germline-derived CDR1 and CDR2 are MNHEY and SMNVEV (reference sequence). The CDR3 region is CASSAGQGYEKLFF. The CDR3 DNA sequence: TGTGCCAGCAGTGCAGGACAGGGGTATGAAAAACTGTTTTTT.

This clone was observed a handful of times. This chain links TRBV11-2 with TRBJ2-7; D is unclear. Trimming removed 1 base from V and 0 bases from J, with 7 bases in between. Looked up from germline, CDR1 is SGHAT and CDR2 is FQNNGV. The CDR3 spans 14 residues. The CDR3 is CASSLAFSSYEQYF. The CDR3 DNA sequence: TGTGCCAGCAGCTTAGCGTTTAGCTCCTACGAGCAGTACTTC.

The CDR3 region is CASRRLAGAFANEQFF. CDR3 in DNA: TGTGCCAGCAGACGACTAGCGGGAGCTTTCGCCAATGAGCAGTTCTTC. The chain combines TRBV2 with TRBJ2-1; 12 positions agree with TRBD2. Germline V gives CDR1 SNHLY, CDR2 FYNNEI. V gave up 6 bases and J gave up 6 bases; unmatched junction bases: 9. This CDR3 contains 16 residues.

The chain joins TRBV7-2 to TRBJ1-2; weak D call: TRBD1 (5 bases). There are 15 residues in the CDR3. Germline V gene sequence: CDR1 SGHTA, CDR2 FQGNSA. The V end was cut by 5 bases, the J end by 4 bases, with 17 bases between. As DNA, the CDR3 is TGTGCCAGCAGCCTCCGGAGGGCCCAGGGCTATGGCTACACCTTC. It translates to CASSLRRAQGYGYTF.

This clone turned up a few times. The V call is TRBV28, the J call TRBJ2-3; D perhaps matches TRBD2 (7 bases). V dropped 5 bases and J dropped 3 bases, with 30 bases sitting between them. The CDR3 contains 20 residues. Germline V gene lookup returns CDR1 MDHEN and CDR2 SYDVKM. CDR3 in amino acids: CASSRTGALRGPGLTDTQYF. The CDR3 DNA reads TGTGCCAGCAGTCGCACCGGTGCGCTGCGGGGGCCGGGGTTGACAGATACGCAGTATTTT.

The chain links TRBV5-1 to TRBJ1-4; 7 bases match TRBD1. The V and J ends lost 4 bases and 1 base, in that order; junction bases with no gene match: 4. The CDR3 spans 15 residues. Germline lookup yields CDR1 SGHRS and CDR2 YFSETQ. The CDR3 sequence is CASSPRQGTNEKLFF. In nucleotides, the CDR3 is TGCGCCAGCAGCCCGCGACAGGGAACTAATGAAAAACTGTTTTTT.

The CDR3 reads CASSGDTLPRGYTF. In nucleotides, the CDR3 is TGTGCCAGCAGCGGGGACACCTTACCGCGGGGCTACACCTTC. J is TRBJ1-2 and V is TRBV2, with D possibly TRBD1 on 6 matching bases. The V end lost 6 bases, the J end lost 8 bases, and 19 bases lay between the germline ends. Germline lookup yields CDR1 SNHLY and CDR2 FYNNEI. The CDR3 contains 14 residues.